These 31 T cell receptor beta chains were all obtained from the same sample, sequenced in a study of blood T cell repertoires in COVID-19. This table comes from immunoSEQ multiplex PCR, and its TCRdb copy is limited to in-frame clones, with some not included. The table lists under 300,000 clones, over 75% of them singletons. The sample comprised peripheral blood. These receptors were collected from a woman between 65 and 79 years old with acute or convalescent COVID-19.

This clone has a single count. The chain combines TRBV13 with TRBJ2-5; 14 positions agree with TRBD2. The CDR3 totals 17 residues. Germline CDR1 and CDR2: PRHDT and FYEKMQ (reference sequence). With V trimmed by 5 bases and J by 5 bases, 10 bases remained unmatched. The CDR3 DNA is TGTGCCAGCAGCCCGCGGACTAGCGGGGGGTATTCGGAGACCCAGTACTTC. The encoded protein is CASSPRTSGGYSETQYF.

This clone was seen at least ten times. The chain recombines TRBV29-1 with TRBJ1-1, with no clear D. Germline loops: CDR1 SQVTM, CDR2 ANQGSEA. There are 14 residues in the CDR3. Trimming pared 7 bases from V and 0 bases from J, leaving 15 bases between. The CDR3 loop reads CSAIRTGMNTEAFF. The CDR3 DNA sequence: TGCAGCGCCATCAGGACTGGCATGAACACTGAAGCTTTCTTT. The variable domain in full, with the rest retrieved from reference TRBV29-1 and TRBJ1-1, is SAVISQKPSRDICQRGTSLTIQCQVDSQVTMMFWYRQQPGQSLTLIATANQGSEATYESGFVIDKFPISRPNLTFSTLTVSNMSPEDSSIYLCSAIRTGMNTEAFFGQGTRLTVV.

The chain is built from TRBV6-5 and TRBJ1-5; 9 nucleotides align to TRBD1. V shed 8 bases, J shed 7 bases, and the junction held 12 bases outside the gene matches. The CDR3 runs to 15 residues. From germline, CDR1 is MNHEY and CDR2 SVGAGI. The CDR3 here is CASSGTGWAGQPQHF. For the CDR3, the DNA is TGTGCCAGCTCGGGGACAGGGTGGGCAGGGCAGCCCCAGCATTTT.

The chain is built from TRBV11-2 and TRBJ2-1; D might be TRBD2 (5 bases). Trimming cost V 1 base and J 2 bases, with 6 bases left between them. Germline V gene lookup returns CDR1 SGHAT and CDR2 FQNNGV. CDR3 size: 14 residues. The CDR3 here is CASSLAGTYNEQFF. CDR3 bases: TGTGCCAGCAGCTTAGCGGGGACCTACAATGAGCAGTTCTTC.

The chain joins TRBV30 to TRBJ1-3; no firm D call. Germline V gene data show CDR1 as GTSNPN and CDR2 as SVGIG (reference sequence). The germline V and J ends were trimmed by 6 bases and 0 bases, with 9 bases remaining between them. The CDR3 extends over 13 amino acids. CDR3 nucleotides: TGTGCCTGTAACCCCAGCTCTGGAAACACCATATATTTT. Amino acid sequence: CACNPSSGNTIYF.

This chain uses TRBV6-6 with TRBJ1-5; unclear D gene. V lost 6 bases, J lost 3 bases, and 15 bases lay in between. The V gene's germline CDR1 is MNHNY and CDR2 SVGAGI (reference sequence). The CDR3 runs 15 residues. The CDR3 loop is CASRTSPELNQPQHF. CDR3 nucleotides: TGTGCCAGCAGGACAAGCCCCGAACTCAATCAGCCCCAGCATTTT.

This clone has just a few counts. This chain uses TRBV12-3 or TRBV12-4 with TRBJ1-1, with D perhaps TRBD1 (6 bases). CDR3 size: 11 residues. Trimming stripped 7 bases from V and 6 bases from J, with 9 bases between. This CDR3 is CASTGAPEAFF. The CDR3 region has the DNA TGTGCCAGCACAGGGGCCCCTGAAGCTTTCTTT.

The chain couples TRBV30 to TRBJ2-7, with TRBD1 as a possible D gene (6 bases). CDR1 is GTSNPN, CDR2 SVGIG, per germline (reference sequence). The CDR3 is 13 amino acids. Trimming left V 0 bases short and J 0 bases short, with 6 bases between. The chain's CDR3 is CAWSVQGSYEQYF. The CDR3 DNA reads TGTGCCTGGAGTGTACAGGGCTCCTACGAGCAGTACTTC.

V gene TRBV20-1 combines with J gene TRBJ1-2, with unresolved D. This CDR3 comprises 13 residues. The V end was cut by 3 bases, the J end by 8 bases, with 16 bases between. Germline loops: CDR1 DFQATT, CDR2 SNEGSKA (reference sequence). CDR3 in DNA: TGCAGTGCTAGTGGGGAGACCTCTCGGGGCTACACCTTC. It yields the protein CSASGETSRGYTF.

The chain carries TRBV5-4 and TRBJ2-7; 7 nucleotides match TRBD2. Germline loops: CDR1 SGHNT, CDR2 YYREEE (reference sequence). V lost 0 bases, J lost 7 bases, and 16 bases stayed unmatched. The CDR3 has 17 amino acids. CDR3 protein: CASSLASGDPSGVEQYF. CDR3 in DNA: TGTGCCAGCAGCTTGGCCAGCGGGGATCCCTCTGGGGTTGAGCAGTACTTC.

This chain uses TRBV5-4 with TRBJ2-2, with 12 bases matching TRBD2. This CDR3 region has 17 residues. Germline CDR1 and CDR2: SGHNT and YYREEE (reference sequence). The J segment lost 5 bases and the V segment lost 0 bases, leaving 5 bases of the junction unmatched. The CDR3: CASSLGGLAGGTGELFF. The CDR3 DNA follows: TGTGCCAGCAGCTTGGGAGGCCTAGCGGGGGGGACCGGGGAGCTGTTTTTT.

This chain joins TRBV5-1 and TRBJ1-1, with 9 bases that match TRBD1. CDR3 length equals 14 residues. The germline V gene has CDR1 SGHRS and CDR2 YFSETQ. Trimming removed 4 bases from V and 4 bases from J; junction bases left unmatched: 5. The CDR3 DNA sequence: TGCGCCAGCAGCCTTACAGGGGGCGGCACTGAAGCTTTCTTT. It encodes CASSLTGGGTEAFF.

The chain is built from TRBV11-1 and TRBJ2-2, with 7 bases matching TRBD1. V trimming: 6 bases; J trimming: 7 bases; junction bases outside the gene matches: 11. The CDR3 loop spans 15 amino acids. CDR1 and CDR2 (germline): SGHAT, FQDESV (reference sequence). Here the CDR3 DNA reads TGTGCCAGCAGGTCCAGGACAGGACTTGTCGGGGAGCTGTTTTTT. Amino acids: CASRSRTGLVGELFF.

The chain couples TRBV24-1 to TRBJ2-2; TRBD2 might be the D (5 bases). This CDR3 is 12 amino acids long. V was trimmed by 4 bases and J by 7 bases, leaving 6 bases between them. Germline lookup yields CDR1 KGHDR and CDR2 SFDVKD. In DNA form, the CDR3 reads TGTGCCACCAGTGACGGGATCGGGGAGCTGTTTTTT. This encodes CATSDGIGELFF.

V gene TRBV7-8 combines with J gene TRBJ2-6; the D is unclear. With 1 base removed from V and 1 base from J, the gap between germline ends came to 8 bases. Germline assignment: CDR1 SGHVS and CDR2 FQNEAQ. The CDR3 consists of 16 residues. The CDR3 here is CASSLDSMSGANVLTF. CDR3 nucleotides: TGTGCCAGCAGCTTAGATTCAATGTCTGGGGCCAACGTCCTGACTTTC.

A word on this clone: The sample has other DNA sequences that encode this CDR3 too. The J gene is TRBJ1-1, the V gene TRBV5-1; D remains unclear. Looked up from germline, CDR1 is SGHRS and CDR2 is YFSETQ. Trimming removed 4 bases from V and 8 bases from J, with 15 bases in between. The CDR3 totals 13 residues. The CDR3 region is CASSLAGREEAFF. CDR3 DNA: TGCGCCAGCAGCCTGGCCGGGAGAGAGGAAGCTTTCTTT.

The gene calls are TRBV5-5 and TRBJ1-4; D is perhaps TRBD1 (5 bases). The CDR3 spans 17 residues. In germline, CDR1 is SGHKS, CDR2 YYEKEE (reference sequence). V was cut by 0 bases and J by 5 bases, with 17 bases left in between. CDR3 amino acids: CASSLGVGQGVNEKLFF. CDR3 nucleotide sequence: TGTGCCAGCAGCTTGGGGGTAGGGCAGGGCGTCAATGAAAAACTGTTTTTT. Supplemented by reference TRBV5-5 and TRBJ1-4, the full variable domain reads DAGVTQSPTHLIKTRGQQVTLRCSPISGHKSVSWYQQVLGQGPQFIFQYYEKEERGRGNFPDRFSARQFPNYSSELNVNALLLGDSALYLCASSLGVGQGVNEKLFFGSGTQLSVL.

V usage is TRBV25-1 and J usage is TRBJ1-6, with D possibly TRBD1 on 6 matching bases. Germline CDR1 reads MGHDK; CDR2 reads SYGVNS. Trimming pared 7 bases from V and 6 bases from J, leaving 10 bases between. This CDR3 has 13 residues. The CDR3 region is CASNRVSNSPLHF. The CDR3 coding sequence is TGTGCCAGCAACAGGGTATCTAATTCACCCCTCCACTTT.

V and J are TRBV5-1 and TRBJ1-2; no reliable D call. Trimming removed 1 base at V and 2 bases at J, with 9 bases between. The germline V gene encodes CDR1 SGHRS and CDR2 YFSETQ. This CDR3 spans 14 amino acids. As DNA, the CDR3 is TGCGCCAGCAGCTTGTCCCCCGGGAACTATGGCTACACCTTC. As protein: CASSLSPGNYGYTF. Complete variable domain (other parts from reference TRBV5-1 and TRBJ1-2): KAGVTQTPRYLIKTRGQQVTLSCSPISGHRSVSWYQQTPGQGLQFLFEYFSETQRNKGNFPGRFSGRQFSNSRSEMNVSTLELGDSALYLCASSLSPGNYGYTFGSGTRLTVV.

The rearrangement uses TRBV10-3 and TRBJ1-1, with 9 bases fitting TRBD1. The CDR3 sequence is 13 residues long. The germline V gene encodes CDR1 ENHRY and CDR2 SYGVKD. Trimming took 6 bases from V and 6 from J; bases not matched to a gene: 5. CDR3 sequence: CAIRGTGIAEAFF. CDR3 in DNA: TGTGCCATCAGGGGGACAGGGATCGCTGAAGCTTTCTTT.

Here the CDR3 reads CASRDRGRREQYF. In DNA, the CDR3 is TGTGCCAGCAGAGACAGGGGGAGGCGCGAGCAGTACTTC. V and J are TRBV4-2 and TRBJ2-7, with 9 bases that match TRBD1. Germline CDR1 is LGHNA and CDR2 is YNFKEQ. The CDR3 loop spans 13 amino acids. With 6 bases clipped from V and 6 bases from J, the junction kept 6 bases outside the gene matches.

J is TRBJ1-1 and V is TRBV12-5, with D hard to call. Germline values: CDR1 LGHNT, CDR2 FRNRAP. V was cut by 5 bases and J by 4 bases, with 5 bases left in between. The CDR3 covers 11 residues. CDR3 DNA: TGTGCTAGTGGTCCCTTCACTGAAGCTTTCTTT. Translated, it gives CASGPFTEAFF.

The chain links TRBV6-5 to TRBJ1-1, with D perhaps TRBD1 (6 bases). Trimming shortened V by 6 bases and J by 7 bases, and 15 bases separated the two germline ends. CDR1 and CDR2 from the germline V gene are MNHEY and SVGAGI. This CDR3 contains 13 residues. The DNA of the CDR3 is TGTGCCAGCAGAGGCACCGGGACAAGTGAAGCTTTCTTT. This gives the protein CASRGTGTSEAFF.

The V call is TRBV7-9, the J call TRBJ2-1; 16 bases map to TRBD2. Germline loops: CDR1 SEHNR, CDR2 FQNEAQ (reference sequence). The length of the CDR3 is 15 residues. The trim removed 5 bases at V and 8 bases at J, leaving 3 bases unmatched. This CDR3 reads CASSHGTSGGDEQFF. CDR3 bases: TGTGCCAGCAGCCACGGGACTAGCGGGGGGGATGAGCAGTTCTTC.

The V call is TRBV21-1, the J call TRBJ2-7; the table's TRBD2 call for D was not verified on the DNA. TRBV21-1 is tagged as a pseudogene. This CDR3 region has 17 residues. CDR3 loop: CASSKASHRRGGSEQYF. CDR3 nucleotide sequence: TGTGCCAGCAGCAAAGCAAGTCACAGGCGGGGCGGAAGCGAGCAGTACTTC.

This clone was seen a single time. V gene TRBV6-5 combines with J gene TRBJ1-2; the match to TRBD1 covers 7 bases. The J segment lost 6 bases and the V segment lost 2 bases, leaving 9 bases of the junction unmatched. This CDR3 comprises 15 residues. The germline V gene has CDR1 MNHEY and CDR2 SVGAGI. The CDR3 reads CASSYADREVDGYTF. The CDR3 DNA reads as TGTGCCAGCAGTTACGCCGACAGGGAAGTTGATGGCTACACCTTC.

The sample holds one count of this clone. V usage is TRBV3-1 (or the pseudogene TRBV3-2) and J usage is TRBJ2-4; 9 nucleotides align to TRBD1. J was trimmed by 2 bases and V by 4 bases; bases with no gene match: 12. Germline V gene sequence: CDR1 LGHDT, CDR2 YNNKEL (reference sequence). This CDR3 is built from 18 residues. CDR3 residues: CASSPAGGQGSTKNIQYF. The CDR3 DNA reads TGTGCCAGCAGCCCCGCAGGGGGACAGGGATCCACCAAAAACATTCAGTACTTC.

CDR3 sequence: CASRVGGLNYGYTF. The CDR3, as DNA: TGTGCCAGCAGGGTCGGGGGACTCAACTATGGCTACACCTTC. This chain links TRBV6-5 with TRBJ1-2, with D perhaps matching TRBD1 (5 bases). The V end was cut by 6 bases, the J end by 2 bases, with 13 bases between. Germline CDR1 and CDR2: MNHEY and SVGAGI. There are 14 residues in the CDR3.

J is TRBJ1-5 and V is TRBV30; D not resolved. CDR1 is GTSNPN and CDR2 is SVGIG in the germline V gene (reference sequence). The V gene lost 0 bases and the J gene lost 4 bases, with 7 bases spanning the gap. CDR3 size: 13 residues. The CDR3 is CAWSVIENQPQHF. CDR3 coding DNA: TGTGCCTGGAGTGTGATAGAGAATCAGCCCCAGCATTTT.

The V and J genes are TRBV7-2 and TRBJ1-3, with a weak D call TRBD1 (5 bases). There are 15 residues in the CDR3. Germline lookup yields CDR1 SGHTA and CDR2 FQGNSA. V was trimmed by 4 bases and J by 9 bases, leaving 19 bases between them. CDR3 nucleotides: TGTGCCAGCAGCTCCGGGTTCGGTCAGGGAGGCACCATATATTTT. Protein sequence: CASSSGFGQGGTIYF.

The V call is TRBV12-3 or TRBV12-4, the J call TRBJ1-6; 7 nucleotides match TRBD1. The CDR3 is 13 residues long. The V gene end was trimmed by 5 bases and the J gene end by 6 bases; junction bases not matched to a gene: 1. The DNA of the CDR3 is TGTGCCAGCAGTACAGGGGTTAATTCACCCCTCCACTTT. Translation gives CASSTGVNSPLHF.